The sequence of this TCR beta chain was determined in a study of T cells after yellow fever vaccination. Whole-study findings and limits: In post-booster samples, most primary-vaccination clones reappeared (approximately 96% CD4, approximately 91% CD8).

Points on this clonotype: Antigen specificity is unknown.

UMIs were added to TCR cDNA along with a universal primer site when it was made by 5'RACE template switching. TCRdb ran MiXCR on the 5' RACE reads and lists one entry per CDR3 protein. The repertoire consists of approximately 330,000 distinct CDR3 sequences, with under 15% occurring once and the leading ten covering 2.5% to 4%. V dropped 2 bases and J dropped 6; count of bases not matched to a gene: 6. The CDR3 has 15 amino acids. Germline V gene lookup returns CDR1 SGHTA and CDR2 FQGNSA. The sample in question was CD4+ T cells sorted from PBMCs, obtained 15 days after the yellow fever booster vaccination. This clonotype originated in a man younger than 35 who received the YFV17D yellow fever vaccine. The chain carries TRBV7-2 and TRBJ2-3; 9 bases match TRBD2. CDR3 amino acids: CASSLLASGADTQYF. In DNA form, the CDR3 reads TGTGCCAGCAGCTTATTGGCTAGCGGGGCGGATACGCAGTATTTT. Full variable domain (rest looked up from reference TRBV7-2 and TRBJ2-3): GAGVSQSPSNKVTEKGKDVELRCDPISGHTALYWYRQSLGQGLEFLIYFQGNSAPDKSGLPSDRFSAERTGGSVSTLTIQRTQQEDSAVYLCASSLLASGADTQYFGPGTRLTVL.